Following are 15 T cell receptor beta chains from one sample sequenced in a study of OX40 agonist ivuxolimab in advanced cancers. Sequenced by immunoSEQ multiplex PCR; TCRdb stores in-frame clones only, minus some. Among under 70,000 clones listed, approximately 92% were seen once. The source was CD4+ or CD8+ T cells sorted from blood, collected in a trial of the OX40 agonist ivuxolimab. All receptors come from an adult with an advanced solid tumor such as melanoma, head and neck, liver or kidney cancer.

The V call is TRBV5-4, the J call TRBJ2-7, with D uncertain. Trimming stripped 4 bases from V and 1 base from J, with 9 bases between. The germline V gene has CDR1 SGHNT and CDR2 YYREEE (reference sequence). The CDR3 is made up of 13 amino acids. The CDR3 region has the DNA TGTGCCAGCAGCCCCTCCTTTTCCTACGAGCAGTACTTC. This codes for CASSPSFSYEQYF.

The chain couples TRBV5-1 to TRBJ2-6; the D is unclear. The CDR3 is made up of 17 amino acids. V lost 3 bases and J 0 bases, leaving 13 bases between the germline ends. Germline lookup yields CDR1 SGHRS and CDR2 YFSETQ. The CDR3 region has the DNA TGCGCCAGCAGCTACCGACAAACGAGCTCTGGGGCCAACGTCCTGACTTTC. This translates into CASSYRQTSSGANVLTF. The complete variable domain, with remaining parts taken from reference TRBV5-1 and TRBJ2-6, reads KAGVTQTPRYLIKTRGQQVTLSCSPISGHRSVSWYQQTPGQGLQFLFEYFSETQRNKGNFPGRFSGRQFSNSRSEMNVSTLELGDSALYLCASSYRQTSSGANVLTFGAGSRLTVL.

The V call is TRBV10-1, the J call TRBJ2-7, with 7 bases identical to TRBD1. The CDR3 is 15 residues long. The germline V gene encodes CDR1 WNHNN and CDR2 SYGVQD (reference sequence). V lost 8 bases to trimming and J lost 0 bases; unmatched junction nucleotides: 10. CDR3 nucleotides: TGCGCCAGCCTGCTCAATCGGGACAGCTCCTACGAGCAGTACTTC. The encoded protein is CASLLNRDSSYEQYF.

The V and J genes are TRBV7-6 and TRBJ2-7; D ambiguous. The germline V gene encodes CDR1 SGHVS and CDR2 FNYEAQ. The CDR3 extends over 11 amino acids. Trimming took 3 bases from V and 6 from J, leaving 6 bases between them. CDR3 nucleotides: TGTGCCAGCAGCTTTTATGGCGAGCAGTACTTC. Residues: CASSFYGEQYF.

The gene calls are TRBV4-1 and TRBJ2-5; D not resolved. The CDR3 is 11 amino acids. The germline CDR1 and CDR2 sequences are MGHRA and YSYEKL. V gave up 2 bases and J gave up 3 bases, with 1 base separating them. CDR3 sequence: CASSQKETQYF. As DNA, the CDR3 is TGCGCCAGCAGCCAAAAAGAGACCCAGTACTTC.

CDR3 bases: TGTGCCAGCAGTCATTGGGAGTGGGGCAATCAGCCCCAGCATTTT. As protein: CASSHWEWGNQPQHF. The chain links TRBV6-6 to TRBJ1-5; D is ambiguous. The CDR3 spans 15 residues. V was shortened by 5 bases and J by 2 bases, with 13 bases between the two germline ends. Germline values: CDR1 MNHNY, CDR2 SVGAGI (reference sequence).

This chain uses TRBV6-6 with TRBJ2-3; TRBD2 aligns across 9 bases. The CDR3 contains 16 residues. The germline V gene encodes CDR1 MNHNY and CDR2 SVGAGI (reference sequence). The junction had 12 bases not matched to a gene; V was cut back by 5 bases and J by 6 bases. The CDR3, as DNA: TGTGCCAGCAGTAGCTTTAAAGCGGGGGGAATGGATACGCAGTATTTT. It encodes CASSSFKAGGMDTQYF.

This chain joins TRBV29-1 and TRBJ1-1; 7 bases map to TRBD1. J was trimmed by 0 bases and V by 4 bases; bases with no gene match: 11. Germline V CDR1 and CDR2: SQVTM, ANQGSEA. There are 16 residues in the CDR3. In DNA, the CDR3 is TGCAGCGTTGCCCTCCGGGACAGCATCATGAACACTGAAGCTTTCTTT. It encodes CSVALRDSIMNTEAFF. The full variable domain, in which reference TRBV29-1 and TRBJ1-1 provide the parts outside the CDR3, is SAVISQKPSRDICQRGTSLTIQCQVDSQVTMMFWYRQQPGQSLTLIATANQGSEATYESGFVIDKFPISRPNLTFSTLTVSNMSPEDSSIYLCSVALRDSIMNTEAFFGQGTRLTVV.

The chain recombines TRBV5-8 with TRBJ2-1; D might be TRBD2 (5 bases). Trimming cost V 2 bases and J 2 bases, with 8 bases left between them. From germline, CDR1 is SGHTS and CDR2 YDEGEE. The CDR3 totals 14 residues. DNA of the CDR3: TGTGCCAGCAGCTTTAGGACTGCCTACAATGAGCAGTTCTTC. It codes for CASSFRTAYNEQFF.

In DNA, the CDR3 is TGTGCCAGCAGCAGGGAATACACAGATACGCAGTATTTT. The encoded protein is CASSREYTDTQYF. The chain joins TRBV6-4 to TRBJ2-3; weak D call: TRBD1 (5 bases). Germline assignment: CDR1 MRHNA and CDR2 SNTAGT. The CDR3 spans 13 residues. Between the trimmed V and J ends, which lost 6 bases and 2 bases, there was a span of 9 bases.

The V call is TRBV6-8, the J call TRBJ2-4, with 8 nucleotides matching TRBD1. The CDR3 runs to 21 residues. The germline gives CDR1 MNHGY, CDR2 SAAAGT. J lost 0 bases, V lost 7 bases, and 23 bases had no gene match. In DNA, the CDR3 is TGTGCCAGCAATAGAAATCGGCAGGGGGCACGGCGGAGGGAAGCCAAAAACATTCAGTACTTC. Translated, it gives CASNRNRQGARRREAKNIQYF.

This clone was seen once. The chain carries TRBV28 and TRBJ1-1; 10 nucleotides match TRBD1. This CDR3 spans 15 amino acids. CDR1 is MDHEN, CDR2 SYDVKM, per germline. V gave up 3 bases and J gave up 5 bases; unmatched junction bases: 6. The CDR3, as DNA: TGTGCCAGCAGTTTGGACAGGGGGGATTTTACTGAAGCTTTCTTT. The encoded protein is CASSLDRGDFTEAFF. Based on the CDR3 plus reference TRBV28 and TRBJ1-1, the full variable domain is DVKVTQSSRYLVKRTGEKVFLECVQDMDHENMFWYRQDPGLGLRLIYFSYDVKMKEKGDIPEGYSVSREKKERFSLILESASTNQTSMYLCASSLDRGDFTEAFFGQGTRLTVV.

The chain uses TRBV21-1 and TRBJ2-7; the table's D call TRBD2 went unverified against the DNA. TRBV21-1 constitutes a pseudogene. The CDR3 runs 12 residues. The CDR3 DNA follows: TGTGCCAGCAGTTCCCGAGGGTACGAGCAGTACTTC. Amino acid sequence: CASSSRGYEQYF.

This rearrangement joins TRBV4-1 to TRBJ1-6; TRBD1 is a possible D gene (6 bases). With 4 bases removed from V and 6 bases from J, the gap between germline ends came to 19 bases. This CDR3 is 17 amino acids long. Germline V CDR1 and CDR2: MGHRA, YSYEKL. The CDR3 coding sequence is TGCGCCAGCAGCCGCCGGACAGCGACAGCCACTAATTCACCCCTCCACTTT. It codes for CASSRRTATATNSPLHF.

The chain combines TRBV6-6 with TRBJ2-7; 7 bases fit TRBD2. Germline V gene lookup returns CDR1 MNHNY and CDR2 SVGAGI (reference sequence). V was clipped by 0 bases and J by 7 bases; unmatched bases: 3. This CDR3 spans 13 amino acids. The CDR3 protein is CASSYSAAGEQYF. CDR3 in DNA: TGTGCCAGCAGTTACTCGGCAGCGGGAGAGCAGTACTTC.